Listed below are T cell receptor beta chains from one sample, sequenced in a study of blood T cell repertoires in COVID-19. TCRdb's copy holds only in-frame clones and misses some; the assay was immunoSEQ multiplex PCR. The sample has roughly 180,000 clones, about 90% seen once. Sample: peripheral blood. Receptors were obtained from an older man with active or convalescent COVID-19. CDR3s include the opening cysteine and the closing phenylalanine or tryptophan. Fields, in order: clone size, V gene, D gene, J gene, CDR3 DNA, CDR3 protein. D genes are given only for firm matches. Clone size is shown for a subset of rows, as once, few, many or a class of expanded clone.

>once|TRBV7-8|.|TRBJ2-1
TGTGCCAGCAGCCCCCGAGCCGGGACAACGGACAATGAGCAGTTCTTC
CASSPRAGTTDNEQFF
>few|TRBV6-6|.|TRBJ1-5
TGTGCCAGCCGCGATAGCAATCAGCCCCAGCATTTT
CASRDSNQPQHF
>few|TRBV9|.|TRBJ1-3
TGTGCCAGCAGCCCCAGGACGGACAACTCTGGAAACACCATATATTTT
CASSPRTDNSGNTIYF
>.|TRBV3-1/TRBV3-2|.|TRBJ2-5
TGTGCCAGCAGCCGGAGGACGGAAGAGACCCAGTACTTC
CASSRRTEETQYF
>.|TRBV2|.|TRBJ1-6
TGTGCCAGCGTAAAAAATCAGGGGTTACCCCTCCACTTT
CASVKNQGLPLHF
>.|TRBV3-1/TRBV3-2|.|TRBJ1-2
TGTGCCAGCAGCCAAGATTGGGGGCGCGGTAACTATGGCTACACCTTC
CASSQDWGRGNYGYTF
>.|TRBV7-2|TRBD2|TRBJ2-2
TGTGCCAGCAGCTTCGGGACTAGCGGAGTTACCGGGGAGCTGTTTTTT
CASSFGTSGVTGELFF
>.|TRBV5-1|TRBD1|TRBJ1-4
TGCGCCAGCAGCTTGGGAGGGACAGTAAATGAAAAACTGTTTTTT
CASSLGGTVNEKLFF
>.|TRBV5-6|.|TRBJ2-7
TGTGCCAGCAGCTTGCTAAACGAGCAGTACTTC
CASSLLNEQYF
>.|TRBV7-2|TRBD1|TRBJ1-2
TGTGCCAGCAGCTCGGACAGGGAAGGGCTGGACTATGGCTACACCTTC
CASSSDREGLDYGYTF
>.|TRBV7-2|.|TRBJ2-5
TGTGCCAGCAGCTTAAATGGCGGGGAGGAGACCCAGTACTTC
CASSLNGGEETQYF
>.|TRBV6-6|TRBD1|TRBJ2-1
TGTGCCAGCACTGCATTACAGGGGAGCTCCTACAATGAGCAGTTCTTC
CASTALQGSSYNEQFF
>.|TRBV27|.|TRBJ1-5
TGTGCCAGCAGTTCCACCGGACAGAGCCAGCCCCAGCATTTT
CASSSTGQSQPQHF
>once|TRBV9|TRBD2|TRBJ2-5
TGTGCCAGCAGCGGAATAGCGGGTCTGGAGACCCAGTACTTC
CASSGIAGLETQYF
>.|TRBV11-3|TRBD1|TRBJ2-2
TGTGCCAGCAGCCCAACAGGGGTTGACACCGGGGAGCTGTTTTTT
CASSPTGVDTGELFF
>.|TRBV10-3|.|TRBJ2-4
TGTGCCATCAGTTCTTCCGGGGGAGCCAAAAACATTCAGTACTTC
CAISSSGGAKNIQYF
>.|TRBV7-8|.|TRBJ2-7
TGTGCCAGCAGCTTAGGTGGGGCACGAAACGAGCAGTACTTC
CASSLGGARNEQYF
>.|TRBV29-1|TRBD1|TRBJ1-2
TGCAGCGTTGGGGGACAGGGGGCTGGGTATGGCTACACCTTC
CSVGGQGAGYGYTF
>few|TRBV7-3|TRBD2|TRBJ2-1
TGTGCCAGCAGCCCCCCGGGACTAGATCGCAATGAGCAGTTCTTC
CASSPPGLDRNEQFF